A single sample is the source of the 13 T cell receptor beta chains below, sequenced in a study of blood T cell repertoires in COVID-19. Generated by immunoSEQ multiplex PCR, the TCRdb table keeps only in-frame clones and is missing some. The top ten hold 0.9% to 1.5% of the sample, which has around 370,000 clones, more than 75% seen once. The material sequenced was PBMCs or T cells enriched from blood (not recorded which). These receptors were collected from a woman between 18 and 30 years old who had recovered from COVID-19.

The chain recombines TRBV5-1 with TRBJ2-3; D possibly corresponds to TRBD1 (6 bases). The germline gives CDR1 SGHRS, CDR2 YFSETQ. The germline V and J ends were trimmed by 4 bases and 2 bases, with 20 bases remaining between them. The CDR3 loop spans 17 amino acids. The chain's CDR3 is CASSAAPGQLLTDTQYF. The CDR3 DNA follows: TGCGCCAGCAGCGCGGCGCCTGGACAGCTCCTCACAGATACGCAGTATTTT.

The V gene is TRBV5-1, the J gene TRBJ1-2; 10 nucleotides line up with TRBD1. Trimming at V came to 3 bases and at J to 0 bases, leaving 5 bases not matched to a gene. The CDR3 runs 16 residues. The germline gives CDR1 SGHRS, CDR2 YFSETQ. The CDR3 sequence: CASSSGQGSTNYGYTF. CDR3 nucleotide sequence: TGCGCCAGCAGCTCGGGACAGGGGAGTACTAACTATGGCTACACCTTC.

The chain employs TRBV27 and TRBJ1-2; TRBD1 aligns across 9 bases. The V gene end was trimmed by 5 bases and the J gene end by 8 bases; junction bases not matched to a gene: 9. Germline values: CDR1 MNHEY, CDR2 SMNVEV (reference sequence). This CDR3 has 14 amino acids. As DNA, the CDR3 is TGTGCCAGCAGTCCCTGGGGACAGGGAGACGGCTACACCTTC. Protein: CASSPWGQGDGYTF.

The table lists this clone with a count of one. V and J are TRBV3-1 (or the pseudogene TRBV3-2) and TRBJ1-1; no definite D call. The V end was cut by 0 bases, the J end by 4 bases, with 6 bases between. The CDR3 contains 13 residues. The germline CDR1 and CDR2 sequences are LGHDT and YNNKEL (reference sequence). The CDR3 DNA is TGTGCCAGCAGCCAAGATTTCGGCACTGAAGCTTTCTTT. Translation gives CASSQDFGTEAFF.

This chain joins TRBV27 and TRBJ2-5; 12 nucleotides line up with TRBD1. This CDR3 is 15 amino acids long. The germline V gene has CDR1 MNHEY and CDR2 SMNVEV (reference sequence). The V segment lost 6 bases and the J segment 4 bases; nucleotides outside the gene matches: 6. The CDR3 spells CASRGQGAGGETQYF. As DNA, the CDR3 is TGTGCCAGCAGGGGACAGGGGGCTGGGGGAGAGACCCAGTACTTC.

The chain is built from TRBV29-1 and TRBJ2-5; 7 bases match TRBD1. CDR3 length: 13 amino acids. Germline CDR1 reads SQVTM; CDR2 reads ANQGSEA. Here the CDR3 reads CSLGTGVLETQYF. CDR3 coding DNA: TGCAGTCTAGGTACAGGGGTATTAGAGACCCAGTACTTC.

The CDR3 bases are TGTGCCAGCAGCTTAGATCGAGTTAGCACTGAAGCTTTCTTT. Amino acids: CASSLDRVSTEAFF. The rearrangement links TRBV11-2 to TRBJ1-1; D is unresolved. Trimming removed 0 bases from V and 4 bases from J, with 9 bases in between. This CDR3 has 14 amino acids. The germline gives CDR1 SGHAT, CDR2 FQNNGV.

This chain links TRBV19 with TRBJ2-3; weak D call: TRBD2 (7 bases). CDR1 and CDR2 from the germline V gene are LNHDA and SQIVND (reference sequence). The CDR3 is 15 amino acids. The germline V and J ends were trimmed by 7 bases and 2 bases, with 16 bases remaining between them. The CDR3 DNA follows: TGTGCCAGTAATTCATGGGGGGGGGCCACAGATACGCAGTATTTT. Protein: CASNSWGGATDTQYF.

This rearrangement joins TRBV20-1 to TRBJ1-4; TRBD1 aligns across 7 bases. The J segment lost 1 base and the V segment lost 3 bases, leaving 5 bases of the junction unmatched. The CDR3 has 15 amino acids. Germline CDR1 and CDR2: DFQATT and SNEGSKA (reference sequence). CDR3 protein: CSASDYRGTNEKLFF. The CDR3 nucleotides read TGCAGTGCTAGTGATTACAGGGGAACTAATGAAAAACTGTTTTTT.

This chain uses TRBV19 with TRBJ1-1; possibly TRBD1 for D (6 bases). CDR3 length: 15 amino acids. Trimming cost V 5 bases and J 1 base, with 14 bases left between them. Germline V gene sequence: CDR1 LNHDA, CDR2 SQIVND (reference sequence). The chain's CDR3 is CASSVLTGGNTEAFF. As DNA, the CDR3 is TGTGCCAGTAGTGTCTTGACAGGAGGGAACACTGAAGCTTTCTTT.

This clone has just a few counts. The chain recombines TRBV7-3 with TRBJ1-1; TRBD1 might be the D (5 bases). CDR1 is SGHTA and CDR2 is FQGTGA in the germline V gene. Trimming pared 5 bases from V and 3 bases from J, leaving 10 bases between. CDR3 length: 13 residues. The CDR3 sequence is CASSQAGHTEAFF. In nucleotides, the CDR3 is TGTGCCAGCAGCCAGGCAGGGCACACTGAAGCTTTCTTT.

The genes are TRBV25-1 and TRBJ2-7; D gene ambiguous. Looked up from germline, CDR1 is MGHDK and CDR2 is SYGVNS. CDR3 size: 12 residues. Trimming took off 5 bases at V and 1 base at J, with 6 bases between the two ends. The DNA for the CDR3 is TGTGCCAGCAGTCACGGTTCCTACGAGCAGTACTTC. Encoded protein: CASSHGSYEQYF.

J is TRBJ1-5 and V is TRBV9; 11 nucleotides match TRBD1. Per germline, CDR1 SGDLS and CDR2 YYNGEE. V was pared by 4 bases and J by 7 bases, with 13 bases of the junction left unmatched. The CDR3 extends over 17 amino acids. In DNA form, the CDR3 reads TGTGCCAGCAGCTCCGGACAGGGGGCCCCGGACGGGCAGCCCCAGCATTTT. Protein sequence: CASSSGQGAPDGQPQHF.